This T cell receptor beta chain was found in a study of blood T cell repertoires in COVID-19. V shed 4 bases, J shed 7 bases, and the junction held 1 base outside the gene matches. Germline V gene data show CDR1 as SGHVS and CDR2 as FNYEAQ. The CDR3 contains 13 residues. The assay was immunoSEQ multiplex PCR, and TCRdb's table has in-frame clones only and misses some. The data show roughly 120,000 clones, approximately 87% seen once. This clone was seen a handful of times. This TCR was recovered from a woman aged 60-70 years with acute or convalescent COVID-19. The chain links TRBV7-6 to TRBJ1-6; TRBD1 aligns across 7 bases. The material sequenced was peripheral blood. For the CDR3, the DNA is TGTGCCAGCAGCTGGGACAGAAATTCACCCCTCCACTTT. Amino acids: CASSWDRNSPLHF.